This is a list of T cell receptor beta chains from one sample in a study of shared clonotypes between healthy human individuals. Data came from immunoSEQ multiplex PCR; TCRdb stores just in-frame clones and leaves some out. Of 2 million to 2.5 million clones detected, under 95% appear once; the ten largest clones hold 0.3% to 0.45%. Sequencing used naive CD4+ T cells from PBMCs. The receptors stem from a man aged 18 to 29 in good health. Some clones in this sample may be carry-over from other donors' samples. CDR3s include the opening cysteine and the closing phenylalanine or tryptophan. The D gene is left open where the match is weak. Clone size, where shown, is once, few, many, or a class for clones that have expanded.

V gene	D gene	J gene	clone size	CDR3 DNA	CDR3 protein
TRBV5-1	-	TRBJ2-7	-	TGCGCCAGCAGCTTGGGCCTAGCTCTCCCCTACGAGCAGTACTTC	CASSLGLALPYEQYF
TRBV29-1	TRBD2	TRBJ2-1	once	TGCAGCGTTGTGAGTGTAGCGGGGGCTTACAATGAGCAGTTCTTC	CSVVSVAGAYNEQFF
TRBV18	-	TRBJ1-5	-	TGTGCCAGCTCACCTACTGTGGGGCGTCAGCCCCAGCATTTT	CASSPTVGRQPQHF
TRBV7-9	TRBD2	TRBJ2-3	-	TGTGCCAGCAGCTTAGCTCTAGCGGGAGCAGATACGCAGTATTTT	CASSLALAGADTQYF
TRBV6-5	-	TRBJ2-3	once	TGTGCCAGCAGTTCACAGGGCACAGATACGCAGTATTTT	CASSSQGTDTQYF
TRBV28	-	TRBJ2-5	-	TGTGCCAGCAGCCAGCGGCGGGGAAGTTATGGAGAGACCCAGTACTTC	CASSQRRGSYGETQYF
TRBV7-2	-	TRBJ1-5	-	TGTGCCAGCAGCTTAGAACTGAGGAACAATCAGCCCCAGCATTTT	CASSLELRNNQPQHF
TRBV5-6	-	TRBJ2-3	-	TGTGCCAGCAGCTCCCGGGGTAGCGGCACAGATACGCAGTATTTT	CASSSRGSGTDTQYF
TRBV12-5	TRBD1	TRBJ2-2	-	TGTGCTAGTGGTTTGGGGCGGGACAGGCGCCGAATATCGAACACCGGGGAGCTGTTTTTT	CASGLGRDRRRISNTGELFF
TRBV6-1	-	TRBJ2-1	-	TGTGCCAGCAGTGAAACGGAGAATTCGCAGTTCTTC	CASSETENSQFF
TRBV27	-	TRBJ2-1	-	TGTGCCAGCAGTCTAGGGGGACATGAGCAGTTCTTC	CASSLGGHEQFF
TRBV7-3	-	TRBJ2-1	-	TGTGCCAGCAGCTCAAGTCGGGACAATGAGCAGTTCTTC	CASSSSRDNEQFF
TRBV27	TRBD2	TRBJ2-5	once	TGTGCCAGCAAGTTATATCGGGAGGCCCAAGAGACCCAGTACTTC	CASKLYREAQETQYF
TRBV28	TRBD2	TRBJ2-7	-	TGTGCCAGCAGTCTATCACGTCTAGCGGGAGGGCCCTCAAGGACCTACGAGCAGTACTTC	CASSLSRLAGGPSRTYEQYF
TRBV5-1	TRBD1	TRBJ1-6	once	TGCGCCAGCAGCGCGGGACAGGGCTTTTCACCCCTCCACTTT	CASSAGQGFSPLHF
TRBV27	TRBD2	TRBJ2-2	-	TGTGCCAGCAGGCGGACTAGCGGGAACACCGGGGAGCTGTTTTTT	CASRRTSGNTGELFF
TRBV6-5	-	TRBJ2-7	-	TGTGCCAGCAGTTACTCCGGGACAACGTACGAGCAGTACTTC	CASSYSGTTYEQYF
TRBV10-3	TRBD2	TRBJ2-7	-	TGTGCCATCCTAGCGGAAAGCTCCTACGAGCAGTACTTC	CAILAESSYEQYF
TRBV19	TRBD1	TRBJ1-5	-	TGTGCCAGTAGGGGACAGGGAGATCAGCCCCAGCATTTT	CASRGQGDQPQHF
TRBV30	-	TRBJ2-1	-	TGTGCCTGGAGTGTATTCGGCACATTAAATTACAATGAGCAGTTCTTC	CAWSVFGTLNYNEQFF
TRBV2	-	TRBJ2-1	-	TGTGCCAGCAAGGGGAACAGGGACTCCGGTGAGCAGTTCTTC	CASKGNRDSGEQFF
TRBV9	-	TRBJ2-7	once	TGTGCCAGCAGCGTAGAGGGGTCTAACTTCTACGAGCAGTACTTC	CASSVEGSNFYEQYF
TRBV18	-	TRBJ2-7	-	TGTGCCAGCTCACCGCAAGGGGCGGGATTAAACGAGCAGTACTTC	CASSPQGAGLNEQYF
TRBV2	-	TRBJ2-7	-	TGTGCCAGCAGTTATGACACAAACTACGAGCAGTACTTC	CASSYDTNYEQYF
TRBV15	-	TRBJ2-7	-	TGTGCCACCAGCAGACAACAGTCCTACGAGCAGTACTTC	CATSRQQSYEQYF
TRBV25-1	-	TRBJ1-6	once	TGTGCCAGCAGTGACCTAAGGGAGGGTTCACCCCTCCACTTT	CASSDLREGSPLHF
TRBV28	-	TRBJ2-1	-	TGTGCCAGCCTAACGGGCGGTAGCTCCTACAATGAGCAGTTCTTC	CASLTGGSSYNEQFF
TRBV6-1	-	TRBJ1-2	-	TGTGCCAGCAGTGGGCGGGACGCTGCAGGTTACACCTTC	CASSGRDAAGYTF
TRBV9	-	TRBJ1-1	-	TGTGCCAGCAGCGTAGATGGGGCGGTAGGAGCTTTCTTT	CASSVDGAVGAFF
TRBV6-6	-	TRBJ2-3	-	TGTGCCAGCAGTATGGGGGTCGGAGATACGCAGTATTTT	CASSMGVGDTQYF
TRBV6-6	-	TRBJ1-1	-	TGTGCCAGCAGTTACCACGGAGTGAACACTGAAGCTTTCTTT	CASSYHGVNTEAFF
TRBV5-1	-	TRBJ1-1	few	TGCGCCAGCAGCTTGGCAGGGAACACTGAAGCTTTCTTT	CASSLAGNTEAFF
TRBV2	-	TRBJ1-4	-	TGTGCCAGCGCAGGGTCTGAGAATGAAAAACTGTTTTTT	CASAGSENEKLFF
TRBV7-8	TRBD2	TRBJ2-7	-	TGTGCCAGCAGTCCCCGGGGCGGGGGTGGCTACGAGCAGTACTTC	CASSPRGGGGYEQYF
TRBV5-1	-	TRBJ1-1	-	TGCGCCAGCAGCCTGTCCGGGGGCGGCACTGAAGCTTTCTTT	CASSLSGGGTEAFF
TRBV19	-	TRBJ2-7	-	TGTGCCAGTACCGACGGAGCCCACGAGCAGTACTTC	CASTDGAHEQYF
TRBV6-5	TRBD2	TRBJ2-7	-	TGTGCCAGCAGTCGGACTAGCGGGAATACCTACGAGCAGTACTTC	CASSRTSGNTYEQYF
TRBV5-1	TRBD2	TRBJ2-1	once	TGCGCCAGCAGCACCGGACTAGCGGGAGGGAACAATGAGCAGTTCTTC	CASSTGLAGGNNEQFF
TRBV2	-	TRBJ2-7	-	TGTGCCAGCAGTGAGGGAGCCCGTACAGGGAATTCCTACGAGCAGTACTTC	CASSEGARTGNSYEQYF
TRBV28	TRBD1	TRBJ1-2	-	TGTGCCAGCAGTAGATACAGGGGTAACTATGGCTACACCTTC	CASSRYRGNYGYTF